This T cell receptor (beta chain) comes out of a study of T cell responses to AZD1222 COVID-19 vaccine. Study findings and constraints: Within unmutated variant regions lay the reported targets of nearly half of spike-specific TCRs.

Germline CDR1 reads SGHRS; CDR2 reads YFSETQ. Trimming removed 4 bases from V and 3 bases from J; junction bases left unmatched: 6. The CDR3 sequence is 15 residues long. Produced via immunoSEQ multiplex PCR; TCRdb's table is partial and in-frame only. This sample has under 200,000 clones, with more than 70% found just once. About this clone: Its antigen is currently unknown.

The V and J genes are TRBV5-1 and TRBJ1-5; 8 positions agree with TRBD1. The starting material was peripheral blood, obtained on day 0 of AZD1222 vaccination. The TCR comes from an adult in good health. This chain's CDR3 is CASSAGQGINQPQHF. As DNA, the CDR3 is TGCGCCAGCAGCGCAGGACAGGGCATCAATCAGCCCCAGCATTTT.